The 26 T cell receptor beta chains reported below all come from one sample, sequenced in a study of T cell repertoires in cytomegalovirus infection. Using its own MiXCR run on the reads, TCRdb lists one record per CDR3 protein. The sample gives some 300,000 distinct CDR3 sequences, about 8.8% of which show up once; over 2.5% is in the top ten. Sequenced input: PBMCs. These receptors all stem from a human donor in good health (CMV status not recorded). Some clones in this sample may be carry-over from other donors' samples.

The CDR3 is CSVEFRDSSRYGYTF. The CDR3 bases are TGCAGCGTTGAATTTCGTGACTCTTCAAGGTATGGCTACACCTTC. The V call is TRBV29-1, the J call TRBJ1-2, with D uncertain. V lost 2 bases and J 5 bases, leaving 18 bases between the germline ends. Looked up from germline, CDR1 is SQVTM and CDR2 is ANQGSEA. This CDR3 has 15 amino acids. Full variable domain (rest looked up from reference TRBV29-1 and TRBJ1-2): SAVISQKPSRDICQRGTSLTIQCQVDSQVTMMFWYRQQPGQSLTLIATANQGSEATYESGFVIDKFPISRPNLTFSTLTVSNMSPEDSSIYLCSVEFRDSSRYGYTFGSGTRLTVV.

The sample holds many counts of this clonotype. One base away lies a much larger clone, so this may be a sequencing read error. V is TRBV28 and J is TRBJ2-3, with D hard to call. Trimming left V 5 bases short and J 2 bases short, with 2 bases between. The germline gives CDR1 MDHEN, CDR2 SYDVKM. The CDR3 is made up of 11 amino acids. Here the CDR3 reads CASSTTDTQYF. CDR3 coding DNA: TGTGCCAGCAGTACCACAGATACGCAGTATTTT.

This clonotype was recorded many times. J is TRBJ1-2 and V is TRBV20-1; a weak D match, TRBD1 (5 bases). This CDR3 region has 16 residues. From germline, CDR1 is DFQATT and CDR2 SNEGSKA (reference sequence). V lost 2 bases and J 3 bases, leaving 19 bases between the germline ends. In DNA, the CDR3 is TGCAGTGCTAGAACGGCAGGGCACTCGATCGACTATGGCTACACCTTC. Its protein is CSARTAGHSIDYGYTF.

There are many counts of this clonotype. The rearrangement uses TRBV28 and TRBJ1-5; a possible D gene is TRBD1 (6 bases). CDR3 length: 14 amino acids. Germline V gene data show CDR1 as MDHEN and CDR2 as SYDVKM. Trimming removed 4 bases from V and 6 bases from J, with 13 bases in between. The CDR3 loop is CASSSGGRGQPQHF. CDR3 sequence (DNA): TGTGCCAGCAGTTCTGGGGGGCGAGGTCAGCCCCAGCATTTT.

This clonotype has a count of ten or more. CDR3 DNA: TGTGCCAGCAGCTTAGGGACTGGAGGGGGCGGAAGAGAGACCCAGTACTTC. Its translation is CASSLGTGGGGRETQYF. The chain is built from TRBV7-9 and TRBJ2-5; D is possibly TRBD1 (7 bases). Germline values: CDR1 SEHNR, CDR2 FQNEAQ (reference sequence). This CDR3 contains 17 residues. Trimming stripped 1 base from V and 4 bases from J, with 19 bases between. Using reference TRBV7-9 and TRBJ2-5 for the parts outside the CDR3, the full variable domain is DTGVSQNPRHKITKRGQNVTFRCDPISEHNRLYWYRQTLGQGPEFLTYFQNEAQLEKSRLLSDRFSAERPKGSFSTLEIQRTEQGDSAMYLCASSLGTGGGGRETQYFGPGTRLLVL.

The chain has TRBV6-6 and TRBJ2-7; D ambiguous. From germline, CDR1 is MNHNY and CDR2 SVGAGI (reference sequence). The CDR3 sequence is 15 residues long. V lost 2 bases and J lost 2, with 13 bases in between. The DNA for the CDR3 is TGTGCCAGCAGTTACCTGGACGATTTTCCCTACGAGCAGTACGTC. Its translation: CASSYLDDFPYEQYV.

In this sample, this clonotype turned up a few times. This rearrangement joins TRBV4-2 to TRBJ1-5; D unclear. This CDR3 comprises 12 residues. The V gene's germline CDR1 is LGHNA and CDR2 YNFKEQ. Trimming took 0 bases from V and 7 from J, leaving 4 bases between them. The CDR3 loop is CASSQEGQPQHF. CDR3 bases: TGTGCCAGCAGCCAAGAGGGGCAGCCCCAGCATTTT.

The rearrangement uses TRBV29-1 and TRBJ1-2; no clear D gene. V lost 7 bases to trimming and J lost 0 bases, with 9 bases between them. The CDR3 is 12 amino acids. The V gene's germline CDR1 is SQVTM and CDR2 ANQGSEA. CDR3 region: CSARASNYGYTF. The CDR3 DNA is TGCAGCGCGAGGGCCTCTAACTATGGCTACACCTTC.

There are a few counts of this clonotype. The CDR3 DNA reads TGTGCCAGCAGGTTTGAGAACACTGAAGCTTTCTTT. This encodes CASRFENTEAFF. The chain is built from TRBV7-9 and TRBJ1-1; D remains ambiguous. The CDR3 length is 12 residues. V lost 6 bases, J lost 1 base, and 6 bases lay in between. Germline CDR1 and CDR2: SEHNR and FQNEAQ (reference sequence). The complete variable domain, with remaining parts taken from reference TRBV7-9 and TRBJ1-1, reads DTGVSQNPRHKITKRGQNVTFRCDPISEHNRLYWYRQTLGQGPEFLTYFQNEAQLEKSRLLSDRFSAERPKGSFSTLEIQRTEQGDSAMYLCASRFENTEAFFGQGTRLTVV.

The V gene is TRBV29-1, the J gene TRBJ1-1; D is unclear. CDR1 and CDR2 (germline): SQVTM, ANQGSEA. V dropped 4 bases and J dropped 1 base, with 10 bases sitting between them. CDR3 length: 13 residues. The CDR3 DNA is TGCAGCGTTGCCTCGGATCCGAACACTGAAGCTTTCTTT. Its protein product is CSVASDPNTEAFF.

In its sample, this clonotype was seen many times. V gene TRBV19 combines with J gene TRBJ2-3; D remains unclear. This CDR3 spans 14 amino acids. The germline CDR1 and CDR2 sequences are LNHDA and SQIVND (reference sequence). With 0 bases removed from V and 1 base from J, the gap between germline ends came to 5 bases. CDR3 sequence reads: CASSIDGRTDTQYF. The DNA for the CDR3 is TGTGCCAGTAGTATAGACGGTCGCACAGATACGCAGTATTTT.

This clonotype has only one observation. The CDR3 here is CSAREGRPTDTQYF. The DNA for the CDR3 is TGCAGTGCTAGGGAGGGCCGGCCCACAGATACGCAGTATTTT. The chain links TRBV20-1 to TRBJ2-3; TRBD2 is a possible D gene (6 bases). The CDR3 extends over 14 amino acids. The germline V gene has CDR1 DFQATT and CDR2 SNEGSKA (reference sequence). Trimming took off 3 bases at V and 2 bases at J, with 12 bases between the two ends.

This clonotype was detected ten times or more. The chain couples TRBV7-8 to TRBJ2-7, with D possibly matching TRBD2 (5 bases). CDR1 and CDR2 (germline): SGHVS, FQNEAQ. V lost 1 base, J lost 5 bases, and 12 bases lay in between. The CDR3 extends over 14 amino acids. The CDR3 nucleotides are TGTGCCAGCAGCTTAGATGAGGGCCCGGACGAGCAGTACGTC. Translated, it gives CASSLDEGPDEQYV.

This clonotype was seen repeatedly, ten times or more. V usage is TRBV6-5 and J usage is TRBJ2-1; no definite D call. The V end was cut by 5 bases, the J end by 7 bases, with 6 bases between. CDR1 and CDR2 (germline): MNHEY, SVGAGI. CDR3 length equals 11 residues. The CDR3 loop reads CASSLLNEQFF. Written as DNA, the CDR3 is TGTGCCAGCAGTCTCCTAAATGAGCAGTTCTTC.

This chain joins TRBV7-9 and TRBJ1-1; D is perhaps TRBD1 (5 bases). This CDR3 has 15 amino acids. Germline assignment: CDR1 SEHNR and CDR2 FQNEAQ (reference sequence). V was trimmed by 1 base and J by 2 bases, leaving 11 bases between them. CDR3 nucleotides: TGTGCCAGCAGCTTAGGGGGCGGGTTTAACACTGAAGCTTTCTTT. Translation gives CASSLGGGFNTEAFF. The complete variable domain, with remaining parts taken from reference TRBV7-9 and TRBJ1-1, reads DTGVSQNPRHKITKRGQNVTFRCDPISEHNRLYWYRQTLGQGPEFLTYFQNEAQLEKSRLLSDRFSAERPKGSFSTLEIQRTEQGDSAMYLCASSLGGGFNTEAFFGQGTRLTVV.

This clonotype was observed many times. This rearrangement joins TRBV7-2 to TRBJ2-1; 12 bases are shared with TRBD2. The length of the CDR3 is 17 residues. The V segment lost 0 bases and the J segment 2 bases; nucleotides outside the gene matches: 2. Germline lookup yields CDR1 SGHTA and CDR2 FQGNSA. CDR3 DNA: TGTGCCAGCAGCTTAGCGGCTAGCGGGGGGGCCTACAATGAGCAGTTCTTC. Its protein product is CASSLAASGGAYNEQFF. The entire variable domain, with the rest obtained from reference TRBV7-2 and TRBJ2-1, is as follows: GAGVSQSPSNKVTEKGKDVELRCDPISGHTALYWYRQSLGQGLEFLIYFQGNSAPDKSGLPSDRFSAERTGGSVSTLTIQRTQQEDSAVYLCASSLAASGGAYNEQFFGPGTRLTVL.

This clonotype was found many times. The chain recombines TRBV11-3 with TRBJ2-2; tentative D call: TRBD1 (6 bases). The CDR3 is 15 amino acids. Trimming cost V 1 base and J 7 bases, with 13 bases left between them. Germline V CDR1 and CDR2: SGHNT, YENEEA. Here the CDR3 DNA reads TGTGCCAGCAGCTTAGTTGCAGGGGCAGACGGGGAGCTGTTTTTT. This encodes CASSLVAGADGELFF.

This clonotype has at least ten counts. This sequence joins TRBV20-1 and TRBJ1-1, with 8 nucleotides matching TRBD1. Germline CDR1 is DFQATT and CDR2 is SNEGSKA (reference sequence). The CDR3 is made up of 13 amino acids. Trimming removed 6 bases from V and 2 bases from J; junction bases left unmatched: 5. The CDR3 DNA reads TGCAGTGCACCCGGACAGGGTAACACTGAAGCTTTCTTT. It translates to CSAPGQGNTEAFF.

In its sample, this clonotype was seen a few times. The chain's CDR3 is CASSLNRVGNTEAFF. Here the CDR3 DNA reads TGTGCCAGCAGTTTAAACAGGGTGGGGAACACTGAAGCTTTCTTT. The V and J genes are TRBV28 and TRBJ1-1; perhaps TRBD1 as D (6 bases). Germline V lookup: CDR1 MDHEN, CDR2 SYDVKM. The CDR3 is 15 residues long. Trimming removed 2 bases at V and 1 base at J, with 11 bases between. Using reference TRBV28 and TRBJ1-1 for the parts outside the CDR3, the full variable domain is DVKVTQSSRYLVKRTGEKVFLECVQDMDHENMFWYRQDPGLGLRLIYFSYDVKMKEKGDIPEGYSVSREKKERFSLILESASTNQTSMYLCASSLNRVGNTEAFFGQGTRLTVV.

Ten or more counts support this clonotype. The CDR3 bases are TGTGCCAGCAGCTGGTGGTCGGGCGGCAGAACACTGAACACTGAAGCTTTCTTT. Translated, it gives CASSWWSGGRTLNTEAFF. The chain uses TRBV5-6 and TRBJ1-1; unclear D gene. The CDR3 length is 18 residues. Germline CDR1 and CDR2: SGHDT and YYEEEE. Trimming took off 3 bases at V and 0 bases at J, with 21 bases between the two ends.

This clonotype appeared many times. The V gene is TRBV28, the J gene TRBJ2-5, with D possibly being TRBD1 or TRBD2 (5 bases each). Germline assignment: CDR1 MDHEN and CDR2 SYDVKM. Trimming left V 9 bases short and J 4 bases short, with 18 bases between. The CDR3 length is 14 residues. The CDR3 bases are TGTGCCAGTAGGCCACCCGGGACGGGAGAGACCCAGTACTTC. It yields the protein CASRPPGTGETQYF. Variable domain in full (rest from reference TRBV28 and TRBJ2-5): DVKVTQSSRYLVKRTGEKVFLECVQDMDHENMFWYRQDPGLGLRLIYFSYDVKMKEKGDIPEGYSVSREKKERFSLILESASTNQTSMYLCASRPPGTGETQYFGPGTRLLVL.

The CDR3, as DNA: TGCAGTGCTAGAGATCCCCAAGGTGGGACTGAAGCTTTCTTT. Protein product: CSARDPQGGTEAFF. This sequence joins TRBV20-1 and TRBJ1-1; D remains ambiguous. V dropped 0 bases and J dropped 5 bases, with 13 bases sitting between them. CDR1 is DFQATT, CDR2 SNEGSKA, per germline (reference sequence). There are 14 residues in the CDR3.

This clonotype was seen repeatedly, ten times or more. The V call is TRBV20-1, the J call TRBJ2-7, with D perhaps matching TRBD2 (5 bases). V was trimmed by 6 bases and J by 3 bases, leaving 15 bases between them. Germline V lookup: CDR1 DFQATT, CDR2 SNEGSKA (reference sequence). The CDR3 is 13 amino acids. CDR3 sequence: CSAPESGSYEQYF. CDR3 sequence (DNA): TGCAGTGCCCCCGAATCGGGGAGCTACGAGCAGTACTTC.

There are many counts of this clonotype. The CDR3: CASSSGDGELFF. The CDR3 nucleotides read TGTGCCAGCAGTTCGGGGGACGGGGAGCTGTTTTTT. The rearrangement uses TRBV6-2 or TRBV6-3 and TRBJ2-2, with D tentatively TRBD2 (6 bases). Germline V gene lookup returns CDR1 MNHEY and CDR2 SVGEGT. The V gene lost 4 bases and the J gene lost 7 bases, with 7 bases spanning the gap. CDR3 length equals 12 residues.

DNA for the CDR3: TGTGCCAGTAGTATTGGGCAGGGACCTCGTGACGCTGAAGCTTTCTTT. It encodes CASSIGQGPRDAEAFF. The V call is TRBV19, the J call TRBJ1-1; D may be TRBD1 (5 bases). Looked up from germline, CDR1 is LNHDA and CDR2 is SQIVND (reference sequence). Trimming pared 3 bases from V and 6 bases from J, leaving 20 bases between. The CDR3 spans 16 residues.

This clonotype was observed many times. The V and J genes are TRBV29-1 and TRBJ2-7; maybe TRBD1 (6 bases). The CDR3 length is 14 residues. Germline assignment: CDR1 SQVTM and CDR2 ANQGSEA. V lost 7 bases and J 0 bases, leaving 16 bases between the germline ends. CDR3: CSATGPRGSYEQYV. Here the CDR3 DNA reads TGCAGCGCAACAGGGCCTAGGGGCTCCTACGAGCAGTACGTC.